The 15 T cell receptor beta chains in this list originate from one sample, sequenced in a study of T cell changes during pregnancy in multiple sclerosis. Sequencing used immunoSEQ multiplex PCR; TCRdb keeps in-frame clones, though not all of them. This repertoire shows approximately 44,000 clones, 85% to 90% found once; its top ten account for approximately 0.5%. The specimen was CD4+ T cells from peripheral blood mononuclear cells, collected in the first trimester of pregnancy. All receptors derive from a female donor with multiple sclerosis, enrolled in a pregnancy study.

The CDR3 DNA follows: TGTGCCAGTAGTATGGGCTTTCTTGGGGGAGGGCGTCAGTTCTTC. The encoded protein is CASSMGFLGGGRQFF. This sequence joins TRBV19 and TRBJ2-1; 7 nucleotides line up with TRBD2. This CDR3 spans 15 amino acids. J lost 13 bases, V lost 3 bases, and 15 bases had no gene match. Per the germline V gene, CDR1 is LNHDA and CDR2 is SQIVND (reference sequence).

This clone was seen a handful of times. V is TRBV5-1 and J is TRBJ2-1; no firm D call. The CDR3 is 16 residues long. V lost 2 bases and J lost 0, with 12 bases in between. CDR1 is SGHRS and CDR2 is YFSETQ in the germline V gene. CDR3 DNA sequence: TGCGCCAGCAGCTTAAATGAAGCGAGCTCCTACAATGAGCAGTTCTTC. This codes for CASSLNEASSYNEQFF.

This chain uses TRBV5-1 with TRBJ2-1, with 9 bases matching TRBD2. CDR3 size: 17 residues. Losses at the gene ends were 1 base for V and 4 bases for J; bases not matched to a gene: 9. The germline V gene has CDR1 SGHRS and CDR2 YFSETQ. DNA of the CDR3: TGCGCCAGCAGCTTGACCGGTGTAGCGGGAGCTTACAATGAGCAGTTCTTC. This gives the protein CASSLTGVAGAYNEQFF.

The chain is built from TRBV9 and TRBJ1-4; 9 nucleotides line up with TRBD1. The CDR3 is 15 amino acids. V dropped 3 bases and J dropped 6; count of bases not matched to a gene: 6. The germline V gene has CDR1 SGDLS and CDR2 YYNGEE. CDR3 sequence (DNA): TGTGCCAGCAGCGATGGGACAGGGAGACATGAAAAACTGTTTTTT. As protein: CASSDGTGRHEKLFF.

The CDR3 DNA reads TGTGCCAGCAGCCCTGACGGACGAGGGGGCAATGAGCAGTTCTTC. This translates into CASSPDGRGGNEQFF. The genes are TRBV7-9 and TRBJ2-1, with D perhaps TRBD1 (6 bases). V lost 5 bases to trimming and J lost 6 bases, with 17 bases between them. This CDR3 is 15 amino acids long. CDR1 SEHNR and CDR2 FQNEAQ come from the germline V gene (reference sequence).

This chain connects TRBV6-1 to TRBJ2-1; TRBD1 agrees at 9 bases. The ends lost 5 bases at V and 3 bases at J; junction bases unmatched: 5. Germline V gene sequence: CDR1 MNHNS, CDR2 SASEGT. This CDR3 region has 15 residues. The CDR3, as DNA: TGTGCCAGCAGTAACAGGGGGCAGGTCTACAATGAGCAGTTCTTC. It encodes CASSNRGQVYNEQFF.

The J gene is TRBJ2-1, the V gene TRBV29-1; 8 nucleotides agree with TRBD2. The V segment lost 4 bases and the J segment 9 bases; nucleotides outside the gene matches: 11. This CDR3 is 14 amino acids long. CDR1 and CDR2 from the germline V gene are SQVTM and ANQGSEA. In DNA form, the CDR3 reads TGCAGCGTTGTAACTAGCGGTTTTGTCGGTGAGCAGTTCTTC. It is translated as CSVVTSGFVGEQFF.

V gene TRBV5-1 combines with J gene TRBJ2-3; the D gene is possibly TRBD1 (6 bases). Trimming removed 3 bases at V and 1 base at J, with 15 bases between. CDR1 is SGHRS, CDR2 YFSETQ, per germline. The CDR3 spans 16 residues. The CDR3 loop is CASSSTGFGGTDTQYF. CDR3 coding DNA: TGCGCCAGCAGCTCCACAGGGTTTGGGGGCACAGATACGCAGTATTTT.

The V gene is TRBV4-1, the J gene TRBJ1-2; weak D call: TRBD1 (6 bases). Germline-derived CDR1 and CDR2 are MGHRA and YSYEKL. Trimming shortened V by 3 bases and J by 4 bases, and 12 bases separated the two germline ends. CDR3 length equals 14 residues. The CDR3 nucleotides read TGCGCCAGCAGCCAGATGGACAGTCTCTATGGCTACACCTTC. Its protein is CASSQMDSLYGYTF.

This sequence joins TRBV4-1 and TRBJ1-1; D is ambiguous. Germline assignment: CDR1 MGHRA and CDR2 YSYEKL. The CDR3 has 17 residues. V gave up 0 bases and J gave up 5 bases, with 19 bases separating them. The CDR3 region has the DNA TGCGCCAGCAGCCAAGAACTAAATCGGGGTAGAGGTACTGAAGCTTTCTTT. It is translated as CASSQELNRGRGTEAFF.

This clone showed up just once. The V gene is TRBV6-5, the J gene TRBJ1-1; no clear D. The germline V and J ends were trimmed by 7 bases and 3 bases, with 12 bases remaining between them. This CDR3 contains 13 residues. Per the germline V gene, CDR1 is MNHEY and CDR2 is SVGAGI. The CDR3 spells CASTPRQDTEAFF. In DNA form, the CDR3 reads TGTGCCAGCACTCCCCGTCAGGACACTGAAGCTTTCTTT.

The chain employs TRBV27 and TRBJ1-5, with 8 bases aligning to TRBD1. CDR1 MNHEY and CDR2 SMNVEV come from the germline V gene (reference sequence). J gave up 9 bases and V 5 bases, and 9 bases lay outside the gene matches. The CDR3 has 14 residues. Here the CDR3 DNA reads TGTGCCAGCAGTCCGGACAGGGCCCATCGGCCCCAGCATTTT. Amino acid sequence: CASSPDRAHRPQHF.

The chain links TRBV28 to TRBJ2-7, with D possibly TRBD2 on 6 matching bases. CDR3 length equals 13 residues. V was trimmed by 7 bases and J by 7 bases, leaving 17 bases between them. CDR1 and CDR2 (germline): MDHEN, SYDVKM. CDR3: CASTTGAGWEQYF. The CDR3 DNA reads TGTGCCAGCACCACAGGCGCGGGGTGGGAGCAGTACTTC. The full variable domain, rest sourced from reference TRBV28 and TRBJ2-7, is DVKVTQSSRYLVKRTGEKVFLECVQDMDHENMFWYRQDPGLGLRLIYFSYDVKMKEKGDIPEGYSVSREKKERFSLILESASTNQTSMYLCASTTGAGWEQYFGPGTRLTVT.

V usage is TRBV18 and J usage is TRBJ2-1; 9 positions agree with TRBD2. Germline V gene sequence: CDR1 KGHSH, CDR2 LQKENI. This CDR3 has 17 amino acids. V trimming: 0 bases; J trimming: 2 bases; junction bases outside the gene matches: 5. CDR3 loop: CASSPPVTSGAYNEQFF. In nucleotides, the CDR3 is TGTGCCAGCTCACCACCGGTGACTAGCGGCGCCTACAATGAGCAGTTCTTC.

This chain links TRBV2 with TRBJ2-1, with TRBD1 as a possible D gene (7 bases). Germline CDR1 is SNHLY and CDR2 is FYNNEI. This CDR3 is 15 amino acids long. The V end was cut by 9 bases, the J end by 2 bases, with 17 bases between. The CDR3 nucleotides are TGTGCCAGTGCAGGGGGGAGTAGTACCTACAATGAGCAGTTCTTC. As protein: CASAGGSSTYNEQFF.